A single sample is the source of the 3 T cell receptor beta chains below, sequenced in a study of response to subunit inactivated influenza vaccine. MiXCR was run by TCRdb on the RT-PCR reads, yielding one entry per CDR3 protein. The table records about 700,000 distinct CDR3 sequences, approximately 15% of them present only once. The sample was PBMCs from blood, taken 14 days before vaccination. All receptors derive from a man aged 50 to 59 who received an inactivated influenza vaccine.

This chain joins TRBV4-3 and TRBJ2-1, with D unclear. V gave up 5 bases and J gave up 7 bases, with 15 bases separating them. The V gene's germline CDR1 is LGHNA and CDR2 YSLEER. The CDR3 is 14 amino acids. CDR3 residues: CASSNHRRANEQFF. The CDR3, as DNA: TGCGCCAGCAGCAACCACCGGCGTGCAAATGAGCAGTTCTTC.

Worth noting for this clonotype: This could be a read error, since a much larger clone is one nucleotide away. The rearrangement uses TRBV7-6 and TRBJ2-7, with 9 bases fitting TRBD1. In germline, CDR1 is SGHVS, CDR2 FNYEAQ. The J segment lost 6 bases and the V segment lost 2 bases, leaving 5 bases of the junction unmatched. The CDR3 contains 14 residues. DNA of the CDR3: TGTGCCAGCAGCTTACCAGGGACAGGGCCCGAGCAGTACTTC. Translation gives CASSLPGTGPEQYF.

The V and J genes are TRBV4-3 and TRBJ2-7; D ambiguous. Germline CDR1 LGHNA, CDR2 YSLEER. The germline V and J ends were trimmed by 0 bases and 0 bases, with 9 bases remaining between them. CDR3 size: 15 residues. CDR3 nucleotide sequence: TGCGCCAGCAGCCAAGAAGTAACTAACTCCTACGAGCAGTACTTC. It translates to CASSQEVTNSYEQYF.